This TCR beta chain was sequenced for a study of CD8 T cells in Susac syndrome. The individuals used as controls were healthy donors who had been matched for both age and sex. Negative isolation yielded CD8+ and CD4+ T cells; FACS enriched TEMRA cells. The J segment lost 0 bases and the V segment lost 4 bases, leaving 0 bases of the junction unmatched. The CDR3 loop spans 15 amino acids. The germline CDR1 and CDR2 sequences are MDHEN and SYDVKM. When the RNA was reverse transcribed, random hexamers were used with an input of about 0.5 to 1 ug. One entry per CDR3 protein, called by TCRdb with MiXCR from the immunoSEQ multiplex PCR reads. This table holds some 180,000 distinct CDR3 sequences, about 95% found once.

This sequence was found in a human donor in good health. The chain combines TRBV28 with TRBJ2-6, with 7 bases aligning to TRBD1. The sequenced material came from CD4+ T cells from PBMCs. CDR3 sequence: CASSWDSSGANVLTF. The CDR3 DNA reads as TGTGCCAGCAGTTGGGACAGCTCTGGGGCCAACGTCCTGACTTTC.